The clone carrying this T cell receptor (beta chain) was seen once. The sample originates from a study of blood T cell repertoires in COVID-19. The overall study: Sample material is recorded as cDNA or gDNA derived from T cells, B-cell-depleted T cells, or PBMCs.

Authors' methods: Nucleated cell number was recorded as an estimate derived from reference gene primer amplification. Clones were read by immunoSEQ multiplex PCR, and TCRdb kept only the in-frame ones, dropping some. V, J and clone size are those of that table, while D and trimming were read from the DNA. The sample consists of roughly 290,000 clones, about 89% of them appearing once. The ends lost 4 bases at V and 4 bases at J; junction bases unmatched: 6. The CDR3 sequence is 14 residues long. Germline V CDR1 and CDR2: SGHTA, FQGNSA. The receptor was isolated from a woman aged 55-69 years with acute or convalescent COVID-19. The chain is built from TRBV7-2 and TRBJ2-5; 7 bases fit TRBD2. Sample: peripheral blood. CDR3 sequence (DNA): TGTGCCAGCAGCTCCGGGAGGAGCGGAGAGACCCAGTACTTC. This codes for CASSSGRSGETQYF.